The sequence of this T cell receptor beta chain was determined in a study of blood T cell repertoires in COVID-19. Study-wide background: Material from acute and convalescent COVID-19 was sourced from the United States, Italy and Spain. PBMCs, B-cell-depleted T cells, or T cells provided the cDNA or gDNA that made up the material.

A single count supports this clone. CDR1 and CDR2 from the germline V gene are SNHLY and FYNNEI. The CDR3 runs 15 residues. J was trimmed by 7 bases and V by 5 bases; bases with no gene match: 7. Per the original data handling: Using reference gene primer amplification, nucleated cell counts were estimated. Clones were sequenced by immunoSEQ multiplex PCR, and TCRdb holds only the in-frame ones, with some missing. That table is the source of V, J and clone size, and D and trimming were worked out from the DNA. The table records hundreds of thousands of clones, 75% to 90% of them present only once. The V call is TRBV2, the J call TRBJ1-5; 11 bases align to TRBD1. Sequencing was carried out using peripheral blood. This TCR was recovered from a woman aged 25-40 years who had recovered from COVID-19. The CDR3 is CASSYRDRGYQPQHF. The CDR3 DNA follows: TGTGCCAGCAGTTACCGGGACAGGGGGTACCAGCCCCAGCATTTT.